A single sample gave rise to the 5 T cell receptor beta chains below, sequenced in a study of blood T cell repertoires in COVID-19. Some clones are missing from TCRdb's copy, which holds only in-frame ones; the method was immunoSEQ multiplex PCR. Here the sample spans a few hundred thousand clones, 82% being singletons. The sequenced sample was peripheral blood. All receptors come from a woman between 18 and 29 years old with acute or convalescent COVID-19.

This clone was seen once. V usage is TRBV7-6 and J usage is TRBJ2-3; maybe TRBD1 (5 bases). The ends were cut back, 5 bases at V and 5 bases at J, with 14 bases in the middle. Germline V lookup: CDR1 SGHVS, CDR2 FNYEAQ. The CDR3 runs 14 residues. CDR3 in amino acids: CASSVQGSGDTQYF. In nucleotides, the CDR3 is TGTGCCAGCAGCGTGCAGGGTTCTGGAGATACGCAGTATTTT. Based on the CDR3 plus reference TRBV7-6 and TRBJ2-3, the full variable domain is GAGVSQSPRYKVTKRGQDVALRCDPISGHVSLYWYRQALGQGPEFLTYFNYEAQQDKSGLPNDRFSAERPEGSISTLTIQRTEQRDSAMYRCASSVQGSGDTQYFGPGTRLTVL.

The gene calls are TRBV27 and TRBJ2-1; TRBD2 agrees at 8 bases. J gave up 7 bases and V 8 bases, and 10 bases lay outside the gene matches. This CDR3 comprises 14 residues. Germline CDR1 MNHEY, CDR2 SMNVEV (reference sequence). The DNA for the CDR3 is TGTGCCAGCGGACTACTAGCGGAGGTGAATGAGCAGTTCTTC. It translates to CASGLLAEVNEQFF.

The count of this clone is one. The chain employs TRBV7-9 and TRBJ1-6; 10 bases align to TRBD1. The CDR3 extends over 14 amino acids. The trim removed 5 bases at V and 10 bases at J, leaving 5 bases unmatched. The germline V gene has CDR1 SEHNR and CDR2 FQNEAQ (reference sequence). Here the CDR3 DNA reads TGTGCCAGCAGCCCGGGACAGGGGTCGTCACCCCTCCACTTT. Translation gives CASSPGQGSSPLHF.

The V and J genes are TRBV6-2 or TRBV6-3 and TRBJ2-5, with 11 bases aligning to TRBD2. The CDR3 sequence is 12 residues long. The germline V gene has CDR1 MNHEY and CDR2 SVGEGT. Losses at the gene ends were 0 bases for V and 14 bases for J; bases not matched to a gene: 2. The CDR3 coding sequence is TGTGCCAGCAGTTACTCTAGCGGGAGGGCTTACTTC. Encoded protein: CASSYSSGRAYF.

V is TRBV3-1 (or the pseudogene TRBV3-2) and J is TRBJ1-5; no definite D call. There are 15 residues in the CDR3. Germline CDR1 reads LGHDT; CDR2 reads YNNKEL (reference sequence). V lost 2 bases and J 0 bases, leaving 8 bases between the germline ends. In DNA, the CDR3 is TGTGCCAGCAGCCAATCCGGAGATAGCAATCAGCCCCAGCATTTT. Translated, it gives CASSQSGDSNQPQHF.